This T cell receptor (beta chain) was sequenced during a study of radiation and T cells in renal cell carcinoma. Notes on the study in general: Baseline intratumoral clonotype presence is unknown without pretreatment biopsies.

This clone was found many times. Its antigen remains unidentified. The germline CDR1 and CDR2 sequences are MDHEN and SYDVKM. V lost 2 bases and J 4 bases, leaving 8 bases between the germline ends. The CDR3 spans 13 residues. Data came from immunoSEQ multiplex PCR; TCRdb stores just in-frame clones and leaves some out. This table has 95,000 to 150,000 clones, around 85% appearing once. Indicated time point: blood 2 weeks post-SBRT. Treatment reported: 15 Gy SBRT to primary tumor, nephrectomy 4 weeks later. Radiation-treated patients gave blood at baseline, week 2 and week 4. The rearrangement links TRBV28 to TRBJ1-2; unclear D gene. The sequencing here drew on blood, taken from a patient whose treatment included radiotherapy and nephrectomy. The sequence derives from a man over 45 with renal cell carcinoma. CDR3: CASSLGDSYGYTF. The CDR3, as DNA: TGTGCCAGCAGTTTAGGGGATAGCTATGGCTACACCTTC.